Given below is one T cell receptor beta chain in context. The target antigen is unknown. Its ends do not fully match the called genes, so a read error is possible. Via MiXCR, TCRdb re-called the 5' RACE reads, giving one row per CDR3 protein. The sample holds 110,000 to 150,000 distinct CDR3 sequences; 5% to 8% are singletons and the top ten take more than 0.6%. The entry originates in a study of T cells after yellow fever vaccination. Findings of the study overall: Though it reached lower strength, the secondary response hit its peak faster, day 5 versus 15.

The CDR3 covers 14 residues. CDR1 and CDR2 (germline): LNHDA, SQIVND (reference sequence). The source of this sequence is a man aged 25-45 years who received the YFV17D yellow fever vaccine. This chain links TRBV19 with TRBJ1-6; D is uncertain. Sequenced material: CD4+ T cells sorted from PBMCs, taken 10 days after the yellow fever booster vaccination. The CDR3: CASSVGQNNSPLHF. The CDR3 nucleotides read TGTGCCAGTAGTGTCGGGCAGAATAATTCACCTCTCCACTTT.